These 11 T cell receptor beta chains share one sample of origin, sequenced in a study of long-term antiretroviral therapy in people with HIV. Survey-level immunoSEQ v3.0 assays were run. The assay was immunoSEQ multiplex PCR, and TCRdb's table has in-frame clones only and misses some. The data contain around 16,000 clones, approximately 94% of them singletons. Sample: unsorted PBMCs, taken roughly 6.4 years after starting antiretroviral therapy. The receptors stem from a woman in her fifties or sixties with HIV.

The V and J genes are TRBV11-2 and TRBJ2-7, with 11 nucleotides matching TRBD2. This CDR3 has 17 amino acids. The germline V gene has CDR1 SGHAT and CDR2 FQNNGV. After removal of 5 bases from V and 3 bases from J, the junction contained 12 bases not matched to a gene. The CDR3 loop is CASSERPKTSGNYEQYF. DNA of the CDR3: TGTGCCAGCAGCGAACGACCTAAGACTAGCGGGAACTACGAGCAGTACTTC.

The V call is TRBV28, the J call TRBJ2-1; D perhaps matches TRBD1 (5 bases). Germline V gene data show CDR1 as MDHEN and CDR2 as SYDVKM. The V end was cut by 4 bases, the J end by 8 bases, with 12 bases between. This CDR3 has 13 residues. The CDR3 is CASSSSGNDEQFF. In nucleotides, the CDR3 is TGTGCCAGCAGTTCCTCAGGGAACGATGAGCAGTTCTTC.

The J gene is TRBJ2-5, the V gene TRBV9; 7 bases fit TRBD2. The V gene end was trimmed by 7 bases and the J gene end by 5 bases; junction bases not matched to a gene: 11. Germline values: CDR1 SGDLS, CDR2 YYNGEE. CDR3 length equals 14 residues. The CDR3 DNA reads TGTGCCAGCGGCGGTGGGGGGGGGTCGGAGACCCAGTACTTC. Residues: CASGGGGGSETQYF.

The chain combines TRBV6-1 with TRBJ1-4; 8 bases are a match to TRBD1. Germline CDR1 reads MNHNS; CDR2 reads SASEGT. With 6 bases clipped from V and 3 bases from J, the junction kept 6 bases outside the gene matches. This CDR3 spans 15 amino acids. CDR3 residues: CASSLQGVSNEKLFF. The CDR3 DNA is TGTGCCAGCAGCCTACAGGGGGTATCTAATGAAAAACTGTTTTTT.

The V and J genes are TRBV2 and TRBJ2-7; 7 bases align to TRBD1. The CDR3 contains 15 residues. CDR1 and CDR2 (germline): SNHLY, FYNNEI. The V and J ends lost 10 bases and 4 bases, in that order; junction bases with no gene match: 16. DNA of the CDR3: TGTGCCACCCTAGGCTCCAGACAGGGCGTTTACGAGCAGTACTTC. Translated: CATLGSRQGVYEQYF.

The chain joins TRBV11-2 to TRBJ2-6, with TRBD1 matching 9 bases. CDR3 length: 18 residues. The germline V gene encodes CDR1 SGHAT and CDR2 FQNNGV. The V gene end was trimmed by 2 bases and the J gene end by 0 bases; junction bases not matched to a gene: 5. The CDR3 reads CASSLKGTGTSGANVLTF. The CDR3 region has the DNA TGTGCCAGCAGCTTAAAAGGGACAGGGACCTCTGGGGCCAACGTCCTGACTTTC. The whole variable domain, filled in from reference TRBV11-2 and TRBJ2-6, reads EAGVAQSPRYKIIEKRQSVAFWCNPISGHATLYWYQQILGQGPKLLIQFQNNGVVDDSQLPKDRFSAERLKGVDSTLKIQPAKLEDSAVYLCASSLKGTGTSGANVLTFGAGSRLTVL.

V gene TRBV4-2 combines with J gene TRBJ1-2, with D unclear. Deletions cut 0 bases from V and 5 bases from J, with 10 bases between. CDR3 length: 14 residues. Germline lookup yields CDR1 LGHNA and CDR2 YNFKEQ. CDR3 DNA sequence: TGTGCCAGCAGCCAAGACGGCAGGACGTATGGCTACACCTTC. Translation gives CASSQDGRTYGYTF.

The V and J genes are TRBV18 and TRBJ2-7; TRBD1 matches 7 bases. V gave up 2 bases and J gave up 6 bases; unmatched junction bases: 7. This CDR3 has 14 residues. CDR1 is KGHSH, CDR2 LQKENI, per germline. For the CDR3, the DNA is TGTGCCAGCTCACCAACCCCGACAGGGATCGAGCAGTACTTC. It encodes CASSPTPTGIEQYF.

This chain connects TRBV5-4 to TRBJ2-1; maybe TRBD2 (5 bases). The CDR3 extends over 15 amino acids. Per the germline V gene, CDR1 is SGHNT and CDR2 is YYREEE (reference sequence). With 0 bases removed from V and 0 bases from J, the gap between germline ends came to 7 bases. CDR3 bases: TGTGCCAGCAGCTTGGGTAGCGTCTCCTACAATGAGCAGTTCTTC. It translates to CASSLGSVSYNEQFF. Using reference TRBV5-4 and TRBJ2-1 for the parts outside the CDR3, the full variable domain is ETGVTQSPTHLIKTRGQQVTLRCSSQSGHNTVSWYQQALGQGPQFIFQYYREEENGRGNFPPRFSGLQFPNYSSELNVNALELDDSALYLCASSLGSVSYNEQFFGPGTRLTVL.

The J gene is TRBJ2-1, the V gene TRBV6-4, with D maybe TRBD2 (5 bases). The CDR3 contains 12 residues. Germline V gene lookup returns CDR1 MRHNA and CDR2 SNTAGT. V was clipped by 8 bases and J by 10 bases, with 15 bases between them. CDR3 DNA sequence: TGTGCCAGCCGCGGGCGGTCCGGAGAGCAGTTCTTC. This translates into CASRGRSGEQFF.

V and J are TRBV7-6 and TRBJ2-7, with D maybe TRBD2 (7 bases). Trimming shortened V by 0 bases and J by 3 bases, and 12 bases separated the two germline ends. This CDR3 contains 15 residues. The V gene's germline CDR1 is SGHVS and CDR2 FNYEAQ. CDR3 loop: CASSLAAGHLYEQYF. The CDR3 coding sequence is TGTGCCAGCAGCTTAGCAGCGGGACACCTCTACGAGCAGTACTTC.